This is a list of T cell receptor beta chains from one sample in a study of PD-1 blockade in classical Hodgkin lymphoma. Assay used: immunoSEQ multiplex PCR; TCRdb lists only in-frame clones, some missing. The sample has around 36,000 clones; more than 80% are singletons. The sample here was CD4+ T cells from blood, taken at baseline. The source is a human donor with classical Hodgkin lymphoma. Each CDR3 is given with its conserved first and last residue. D genes are given only for firm matches. Not all rows give a size; the values are once, few, many and, for expanded clones, a class.

v_call	j_call	d_call	clone_size	cdr3_aa	cdr3_nt
TRBV7-9	TRBJ1-1	NA	NA	CASSLDGQSTEAFF	TGTGCCAGCAGCTTAGACGGACAGTCCACTGAAGCTTTCTTT
TRBV11-2	TRBJ1-2	NA	NA	CASNLEGGRGPANYGYTF	TGTGCCAGCAACCTCGAAGGGGGGAGGGGCCCGGCTAACTATGGCTACACCTTC
TRBV11-2	TRBJ1-4	TRBD1	few	CASSRLDRVEKLFF	TGTGCCAGCAGCCGACTAGACAGGGTAGAAAAACTGTTTTTT
TRBV5-1	TRBJ1-2	NA	NA	CASSLEGLLEGYTF	TGCGCCAGCAGCTTGGAGGGTCTGCTGGAGGGCTACACCTTC
TRBV9	TRBJ1-2	NA	NA	CASSQEGLGYTF	TGTGCCAGCAGCCAGGAGGGGCTTGGCTACACCTTC
TRBV28	TRBJ2-2	TRBD2	NA	CASSLASGRAHGELFF	TGTGCCAGCAGTTTAGCTAGCGGGAGGGCCCACGGGGAGCTGTTTTTT
TRBV29-1	TRBJ1-2	NA	NA	CSVEEKLVGRGYTF	TGCAGCGTTGAGGAAAAACTCGTAGGACGGGGCTACACCTTC
TRBV7-6	TRBJ2-1	TRBD2	NA	CASSLSAGVGDNEQFF	TGTGCCAGCAGCTTATCGGCGGGAGTGGGGGACAATGAGCAGTTCTTC
TRBV2	TRBJ2-1	NA	NA	CASTSMAIGEQFF	TGTGCCAGCACCAGCATGGCTATAGGGGAGCAGTTCTTC
TRBV7-2	TRBJ2-7	TRBD2	NA	CASSLVPGLAGGPSYEQYF	TGTGCCAGCAGCTTAGTCCCCGGACTAGCGGGAGGTCCTTCCTACGAGCAGTACTTC
TRBV19	TRBJ1-1	NA	NA	CASSHLAITNTEAFF	TGTGCCAGTAGCCACCTAGCCATTACGAACACTGAAGCTTTCTTT
TRBV7-9	TRBJ2-7	TRBD1	NA	CASSAGQGPYEQYF	TGTGCCAGCAGCGCGGGACAGGGTCCCTACGAGCAGTACTTC
TRBV5-1	TRBJ2-1	NA	once	CASSLALGAYNEQFF	TGCGCCAGCAGCTTGGCGCTAGGGGCCTACAATGAGCAGTTCTTC
TRBV18	TRBJ1-1	NA	NA	CASSREQNTEAFF	TGTGCCAGCTCCCGGGAGCAAAACACTGAAGCTTTCTTT
TRBV7-9	TRBJ1-5	NA	NA	CASSLGVPTDQPQHF	TGTGCCAGCAGCTTAGGTGTCCCAACCGATCAGCCCCAGCATTTT
TRBV28	TRBJ2-1	NA	NA	CASSLSGAEQFF	TGTGCCAGCAGTTTATCCGGGGCCGAGCAGTTCTTC